The TCR beta chain under discussion was sequenced for a study of vaccination and CD4 T cells after COVID-19. Overall study: Timing of post-vaccine sample collection was a median approximately 79 days after dose two, with a range of 14 to 241.

V dropped 3 bases and J dropped 6 bases, with 12 bases sitting between them. Looked up from germline, CDR1 is DFQATT and CDR2 is SNEGSKA (reference sequence). The CDR3 loop spans 12 amino acids. An Oncomine TCR Beta short-read assay was used to sequence the DNA from cultured CD4+ T cells. Using its own MiXCR run on the PCR reads, TCRdb lists one record per CDR3 protein. The sample lists 9,500 to 15,000 distinct CDR3 sequences, 75% occurring once. Sample treatment: approximately nine-day PBMC culture with coronavirus spike peptide pools or control peptides (ViraFEST assay). Turning to this clonotype: Its antigen is as yet unknown.

V and J are TRBV20-1 and TRBJ2-7; no clear D gene. This TCR derives from a human donor who had recovered from COVID-19. Sequenced sample: CD4+ T cells from blood, cultured in vitro. For the CDR3, the DNA is TGCAGTGCTAGGAGAGATGGGCGCGAGCAGTACTTC. Translating it yields CSARRDGREQYF.